This TCR beta chain was identified during a study of T-cell memory formation after mild COVID-19. Findings and caveats of the study: For second-wave clones that peaked at day 37, SARS-CoV-2 specificity went unverified.

The table lists this clonotype with a few counts. What it binds is unknown. The CDR3 spans 14 residues. Germline V gives CDR1 KGHDR, CDR2 SFDVKD. Deletions cut 4 bases from V and 3 bases from J, with 10 bases between. TCRdb re-analysed the 5' RACE reads in MiXCR, keeping a single row per CDR3 protein. This table holds around 300,000 distinct CDR3 sequences, roughly an eighth found once. Sequenced material: PBMCs or a T cell subset sorted from them (not recorded which). This TCR was sampled from a young man who had mild COVID-19 (a few samples of this study predate the infection). Cell type and time point are not known. This chain links TRBV24-1 with TRBJ2-3; no reliable D call. This CDR3 reads CATSDPVQTDTQYF. The CDR3 DNA reads as TGTGCCACCAGTGACCCCGTACAGACAGATACGCAGTATTTT.